These T cell receptor beta chains were read from a single sample in a study of regulatory T cells in long-lasting Graves disease. MiXCR, run by TCRdb on the multiplex PCR reads, gives a single entry per CDR3 protein. Among 400,000 to 500,000 distinct CDR3 sequences listed, approximately 14% were seen once. These data are also associated with another study on T cells in Graves' hyperthyroidism and ophthalmopathy.

The sequencing here drew on peripheral blood mononuclear cells (PBMCs), taken at new diagnosis, from a patient treated with antithyroid drugs. These receptors all come from a woman between 45 and 65 years old with Graves disease. CDR3s include the opening cysteine and the closing phenylalanine or tryptophan. The D gene is left open where the match is weak. Expanded clones are given a class, and other clones once, few, many or no size at all.

many	TRBJ2-1	TRBV11-2	TRBD2	16	CASSLDILAGYNEQFF	TGTGCCAGCAGCTTAGATATCCTAGCGGGTTACAATGAGCAGTTCTTC
few	TRBJ2-1	TRBV19	-	16	CASSLTSGPRGNEQFF	TGTGCCAGTAGTCTGACGTCCGGGCCTAGGGGCAATGAGCAGTTCTTC
few	TRBJ1-4	TRBV5-1	-	14	CASQSGTADEKLFF	TGCGCCAGCCAATCCGGGACGGCCGATGAAAAACTGTTTTTT
many	TRBJ2-7	TRBV2	-	12	CASRLEAYEQYF	TGTGCCAGCAGACTCGAGGCCTACGAGCAGTACTTC
few	TRBJ2-7	TRBV27	-	15	CASSLWGEGPYEQYF	TGTGCCAGCAGTTTATGGGGTGAGGGACCCTACGAGCAGTACTTC
many	TRBJ2-7	TRBV12-3/TRBV12-4	TRBD1	14	CASRTGGASYEQYF	TGTGCCAGCCGGACAGGGGGCGCTTCCTACGAGCAGTACTTC
few	TRBJ2-7	TRBV20-1	-	11	CSARDRNEQYF	TGCAGTGCTCGAGACAGGAACGAGCAGTACTTC
few	TRBJ2-1	TRBV7-9	TRBD2	15	CASSLDSGSFYEQFF	TGTGCCAGCAGCTTGGACAGCGGGAGCTTCTATGAGCAGTTCTTC
-	TRBJ2-7	TRBV9	-	12	CASSLSSGEQYF	TGTGCCAGCAGCCTTTCCTCGGGCGAGCAGTACTTC
-	TRBJ2-7	TRBV7-9	-	14	CASSPRGEGDEQYF	TGTGCCAGCAGCCCCCGGGGTGAGGGAGATGAGCAGTACTTC
many	TRBJ2-3	TRBV7-2	TRBD2	17	CASRLAGGPRDTDTQYF	TGTGCCAGCAGATTAGCGGGAGGGCCGCGGGACACAGATACGCAGTATTTT
many	TRBJ1-4	TRBV28	-	14	CASSPLDIYEKLFF	TGTGCCAGCAGTCCGCTGGACATATATGAAAAACTGTTTTTT
-	TRBJ2-1	TRBV10-3	TRBD2	18	CAISEWPPSGSSYNEQFF	TGTGCCATCAGTGAATGGCCGCCTAGCGGGAGCTCCTACAATGAGCAGTTCTTC
-	TRBJ2-5	TRBV4-1	TRBD2	20	CASSQEPVGIAGGPGETQYF	TGCGCCAGCAGCCAAGAACCGGTCGGGATAGCGGGAGGGCCGGGAGAGACCCAGTACTTC
few	TRBJ2-1	TRBV19	-	15	CASSITGGTGNGQFF	TGTGCCAGTAGTATAACGGGAGGGACAGGCAATGGGCAGTTCTTC